This TCR beta chain was obtained from a study of T cell changes during pregnancy in multiple sclerosis. TCRdb's table, derived via immunoSEQ multiplex PCR, lists solely in-frame clones and lacks some. The table includes fewer than 30,000 clones, around 94% detected once. The length of the CDR3 is 15 residues. Germline lookup yields CDR1 SGHDN and CDR2 FVKESK. V lost 3 bases and J lost 0, with 9 bases in between. The sequence was obtained from a female donor with multiple sclerosis, enrolled in a pregnancy study. The chain couples TRBV14 to TRBJ1-3; D is undetermined. The input for sequencing was CD4+ T cells from peripheral blood mononuclear cells, taken in the first trimester of pregnancy. CDR3 nucleotides: TGTGCCAGCAGCCACCGGAGGTTCTCTGGAAACACCATATATTTT. Amino acid sequence: CASSHRRFSGNTIYF.